This T cell receptor beta chain was identified during a study of early T cells in non-severe SARS-CoV-2 infection. In the study overall: Sequencing used unsorted whole-blood bulk RNA, so chains lack pairing. Study observations and caveats: Lookups in VDJdb leaned toward anti-spike CD8 responses and missed private and CD4 specificities.

This clonotype occurred many times. The antigen remains undetermined. Individual cDNA molecules each received unique molecular identifiers attached to them. TCRdb ran MiXCR on the 5' RACE reads and lists one entry per CDR3 protein. This sample carries more than 65,000 distinct CDR3 sequences, around 4.2% of them seen once, and the ten largest clones take around 3.4%. Germline trimming cut 2 bases from V and 6 bases from J; bases unmatched to any gene: 12. This CDR3 is built from 16 residues. CDR1 and CDR2 from the germline V gene are DFQATT and SNEGSKA (reference sequence). The receptor was derived from an adult who was a healthcare worker with PCR-confirmed SARS-CoV-2 infection or an uninfected control (not recorded which). The donor label of this sample is uncertain. The material was whole blood, obtained at baseline. The rearrangement joins TRBV20-1 to TRBJ2-7, with 11 bases lining up with TRBD2. The CDR3 reads CSARLHTSGGTAEQYF. In DNA, the CDR3 is TGCAGTGCTAGACTCCACACTAGCGGGGGTACAGCCGAGCAGTACTTC.